This T cell receptor (beta chain) comes out of a study of T cells after yellow fever vaccination. Study-wide context: In the case of low-cell-number fractions, SMART-Seq v4 Ultra Low Input was used for preparation.

As to this clonotype: Its antigen remains unknown.

The study's findings and limits: Overlap between CD4 and CD8 compartments was detected for a small share of clonotypes.

TCRdb reanalysed the 5' RACE reads using MiXCR and keeps one entry per CDR3 protein. The sample includes 550,000 or so distinct CDR3 sequences, about 19% of them seen just once. Germline V gene lookup returns CDR1 SGHTA and CDR2 FQGNSA. The CDR3 is made up of 13 amino acids. V was trimmed by 4 bases and J by 2 bases, leaving 8 bases between them. The sample was PBMCs, taken 15 days after the yellow fever booster vaccination. The source of this sequence is a man aged 25-40 years who received the YFV17D yellow fever vaccine. The chain links TRBV7-2 to TRBJ1-1; tentatively, D is TRBD1 (5 bases). DNA of the CDR3: TGTGCCAGCAGCTACAGGTATAACACTGAAGCTTTCTTT. It encodes CASSYRYNTEAFF.